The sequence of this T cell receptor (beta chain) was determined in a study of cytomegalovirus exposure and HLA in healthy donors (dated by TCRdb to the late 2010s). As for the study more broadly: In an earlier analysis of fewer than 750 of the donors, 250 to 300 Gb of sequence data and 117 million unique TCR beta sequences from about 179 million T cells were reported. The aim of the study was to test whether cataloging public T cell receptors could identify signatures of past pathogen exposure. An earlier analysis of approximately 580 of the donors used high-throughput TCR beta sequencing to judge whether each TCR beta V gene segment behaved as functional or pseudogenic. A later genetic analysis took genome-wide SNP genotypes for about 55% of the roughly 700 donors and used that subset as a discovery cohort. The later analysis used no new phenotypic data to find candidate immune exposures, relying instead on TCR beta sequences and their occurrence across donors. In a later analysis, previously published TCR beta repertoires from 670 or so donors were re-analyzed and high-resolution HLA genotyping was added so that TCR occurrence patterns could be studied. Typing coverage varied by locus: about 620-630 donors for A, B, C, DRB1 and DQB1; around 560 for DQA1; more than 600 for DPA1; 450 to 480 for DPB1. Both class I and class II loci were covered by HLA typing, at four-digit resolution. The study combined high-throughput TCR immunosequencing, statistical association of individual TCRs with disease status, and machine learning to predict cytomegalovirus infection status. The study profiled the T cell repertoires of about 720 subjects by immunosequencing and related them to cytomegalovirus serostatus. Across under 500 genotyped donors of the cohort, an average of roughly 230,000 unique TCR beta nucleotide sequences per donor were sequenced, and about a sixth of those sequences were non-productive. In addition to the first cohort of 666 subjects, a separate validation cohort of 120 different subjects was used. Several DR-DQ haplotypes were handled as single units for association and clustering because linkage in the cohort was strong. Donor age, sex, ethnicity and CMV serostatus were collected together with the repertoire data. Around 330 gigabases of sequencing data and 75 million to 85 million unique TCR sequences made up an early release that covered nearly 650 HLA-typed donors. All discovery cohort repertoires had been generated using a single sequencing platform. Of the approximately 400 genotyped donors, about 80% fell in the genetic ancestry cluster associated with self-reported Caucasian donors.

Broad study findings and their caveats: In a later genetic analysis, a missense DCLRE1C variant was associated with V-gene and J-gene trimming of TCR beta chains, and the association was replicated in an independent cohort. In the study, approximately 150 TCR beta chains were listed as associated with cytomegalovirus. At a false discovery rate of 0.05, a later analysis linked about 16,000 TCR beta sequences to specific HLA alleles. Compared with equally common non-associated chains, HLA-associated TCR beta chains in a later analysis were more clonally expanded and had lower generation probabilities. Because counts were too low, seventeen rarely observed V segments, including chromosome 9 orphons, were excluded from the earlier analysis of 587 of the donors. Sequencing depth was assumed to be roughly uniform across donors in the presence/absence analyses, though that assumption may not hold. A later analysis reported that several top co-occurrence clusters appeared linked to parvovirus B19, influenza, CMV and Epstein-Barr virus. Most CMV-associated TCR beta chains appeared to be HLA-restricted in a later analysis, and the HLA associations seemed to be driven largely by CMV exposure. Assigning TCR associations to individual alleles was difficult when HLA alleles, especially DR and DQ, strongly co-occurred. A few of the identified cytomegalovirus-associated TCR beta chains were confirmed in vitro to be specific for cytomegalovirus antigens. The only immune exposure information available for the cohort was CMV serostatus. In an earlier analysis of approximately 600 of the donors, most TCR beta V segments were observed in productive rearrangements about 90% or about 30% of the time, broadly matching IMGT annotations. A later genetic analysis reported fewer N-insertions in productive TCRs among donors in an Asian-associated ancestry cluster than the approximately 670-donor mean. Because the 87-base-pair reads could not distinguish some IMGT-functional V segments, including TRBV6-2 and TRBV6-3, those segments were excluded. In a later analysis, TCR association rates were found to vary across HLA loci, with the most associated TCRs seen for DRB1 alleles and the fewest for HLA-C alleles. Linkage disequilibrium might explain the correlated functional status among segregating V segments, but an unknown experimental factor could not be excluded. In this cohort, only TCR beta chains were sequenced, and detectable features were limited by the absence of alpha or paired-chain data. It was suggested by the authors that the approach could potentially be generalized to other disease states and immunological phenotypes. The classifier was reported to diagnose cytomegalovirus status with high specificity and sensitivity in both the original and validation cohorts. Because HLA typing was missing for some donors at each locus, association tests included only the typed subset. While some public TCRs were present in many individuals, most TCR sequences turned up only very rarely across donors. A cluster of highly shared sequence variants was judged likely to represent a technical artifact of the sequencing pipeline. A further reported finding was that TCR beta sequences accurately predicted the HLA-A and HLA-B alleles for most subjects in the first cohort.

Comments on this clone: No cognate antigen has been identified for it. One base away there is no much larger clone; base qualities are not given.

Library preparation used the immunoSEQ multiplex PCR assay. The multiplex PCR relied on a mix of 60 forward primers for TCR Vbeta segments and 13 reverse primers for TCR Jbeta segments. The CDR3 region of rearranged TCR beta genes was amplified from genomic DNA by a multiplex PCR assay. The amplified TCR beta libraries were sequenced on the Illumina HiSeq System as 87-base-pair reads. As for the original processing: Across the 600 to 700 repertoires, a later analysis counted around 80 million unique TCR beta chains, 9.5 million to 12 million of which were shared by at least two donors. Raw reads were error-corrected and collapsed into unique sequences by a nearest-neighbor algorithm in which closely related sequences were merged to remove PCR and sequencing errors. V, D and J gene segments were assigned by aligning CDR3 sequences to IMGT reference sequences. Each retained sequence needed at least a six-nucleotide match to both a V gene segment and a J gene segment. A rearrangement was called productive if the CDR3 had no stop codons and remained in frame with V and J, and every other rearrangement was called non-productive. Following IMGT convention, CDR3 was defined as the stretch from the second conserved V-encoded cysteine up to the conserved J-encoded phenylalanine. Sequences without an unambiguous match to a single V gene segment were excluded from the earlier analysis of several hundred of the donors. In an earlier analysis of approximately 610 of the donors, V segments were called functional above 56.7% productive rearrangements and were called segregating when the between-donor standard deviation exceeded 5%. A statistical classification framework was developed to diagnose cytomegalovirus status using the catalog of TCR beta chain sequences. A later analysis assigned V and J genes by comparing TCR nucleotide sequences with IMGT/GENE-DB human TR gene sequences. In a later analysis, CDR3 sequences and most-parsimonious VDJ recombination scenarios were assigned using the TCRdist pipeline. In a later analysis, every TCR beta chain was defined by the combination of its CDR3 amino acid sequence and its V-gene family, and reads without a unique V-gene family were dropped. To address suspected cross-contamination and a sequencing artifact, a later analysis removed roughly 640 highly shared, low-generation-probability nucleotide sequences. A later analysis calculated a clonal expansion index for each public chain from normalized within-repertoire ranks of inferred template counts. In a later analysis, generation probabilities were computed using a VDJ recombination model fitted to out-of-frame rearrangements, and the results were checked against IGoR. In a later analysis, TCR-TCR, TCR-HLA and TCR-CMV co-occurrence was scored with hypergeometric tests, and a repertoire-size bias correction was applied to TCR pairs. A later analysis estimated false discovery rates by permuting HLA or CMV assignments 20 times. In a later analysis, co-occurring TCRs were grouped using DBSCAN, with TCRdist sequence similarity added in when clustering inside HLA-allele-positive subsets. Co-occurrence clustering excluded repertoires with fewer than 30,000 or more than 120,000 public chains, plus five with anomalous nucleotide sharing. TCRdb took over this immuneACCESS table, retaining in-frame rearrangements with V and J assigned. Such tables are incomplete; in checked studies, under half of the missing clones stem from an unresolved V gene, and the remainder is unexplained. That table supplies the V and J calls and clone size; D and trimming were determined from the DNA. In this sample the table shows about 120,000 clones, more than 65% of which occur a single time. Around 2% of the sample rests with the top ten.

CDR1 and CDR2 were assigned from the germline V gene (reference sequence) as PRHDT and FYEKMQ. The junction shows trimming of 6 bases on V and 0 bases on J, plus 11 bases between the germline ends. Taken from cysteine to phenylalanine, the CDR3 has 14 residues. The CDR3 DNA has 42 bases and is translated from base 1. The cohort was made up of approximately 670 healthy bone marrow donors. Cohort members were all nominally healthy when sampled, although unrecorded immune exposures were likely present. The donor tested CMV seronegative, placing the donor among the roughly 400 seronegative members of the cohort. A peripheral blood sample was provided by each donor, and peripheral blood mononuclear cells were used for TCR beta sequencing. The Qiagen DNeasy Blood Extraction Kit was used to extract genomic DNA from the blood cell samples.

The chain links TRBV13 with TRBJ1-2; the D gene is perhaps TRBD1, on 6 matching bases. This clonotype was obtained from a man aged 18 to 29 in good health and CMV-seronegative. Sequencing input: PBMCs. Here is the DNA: TGTGCCAGCAGGACCAGGGGCCCTAACTATGGCTACACCTTC. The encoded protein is CASRTRGPNYGYTF.